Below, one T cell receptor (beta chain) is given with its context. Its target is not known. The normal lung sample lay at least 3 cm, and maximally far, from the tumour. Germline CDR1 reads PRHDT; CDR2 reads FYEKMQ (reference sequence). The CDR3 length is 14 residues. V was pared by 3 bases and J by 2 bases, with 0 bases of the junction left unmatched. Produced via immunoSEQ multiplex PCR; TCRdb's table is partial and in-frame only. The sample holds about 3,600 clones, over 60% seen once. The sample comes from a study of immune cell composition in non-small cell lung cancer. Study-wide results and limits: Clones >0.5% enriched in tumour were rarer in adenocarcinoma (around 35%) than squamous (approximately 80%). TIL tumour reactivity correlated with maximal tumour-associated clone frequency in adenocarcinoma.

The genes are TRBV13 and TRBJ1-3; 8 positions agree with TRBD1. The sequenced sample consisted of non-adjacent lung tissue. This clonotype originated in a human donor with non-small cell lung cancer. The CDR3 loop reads CASSLGQAGNTIYF. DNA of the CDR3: TGTGCCAGCAGCTTGGGACAGGCTGGAAACACCATATATTTT.